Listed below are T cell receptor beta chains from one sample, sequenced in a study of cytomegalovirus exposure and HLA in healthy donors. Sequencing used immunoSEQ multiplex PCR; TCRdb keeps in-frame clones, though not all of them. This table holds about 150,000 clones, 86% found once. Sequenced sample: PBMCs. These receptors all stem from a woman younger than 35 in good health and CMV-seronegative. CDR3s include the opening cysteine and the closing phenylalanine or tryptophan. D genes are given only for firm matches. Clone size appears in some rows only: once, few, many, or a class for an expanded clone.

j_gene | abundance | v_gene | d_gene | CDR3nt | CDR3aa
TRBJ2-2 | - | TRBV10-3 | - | TGTGCCATCAGGAGCGGGACAAACACCGGGGAGCTGTTTTTT | CAIRSGTNTGELFF
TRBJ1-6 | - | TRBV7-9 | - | TGTGCCAGCAGCTCACAGGATTCACCCCTCCACTTT | CASSSQDSPLHF
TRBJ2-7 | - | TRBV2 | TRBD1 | TGTGCCAGCCAAAAAGGACAGGGGGAATACGAGCAGTACTTC | CASQKGQGEYEQYF
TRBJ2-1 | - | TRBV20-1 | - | TGCAGTGCTAGCTTAGACAATGAGCAGTTCTTC | CSASLDNEQFF
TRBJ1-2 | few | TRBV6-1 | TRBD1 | TGTGCCAGCAGTTTCGGACAGGGGTTCTATGGCTACACCTTC | CASSFGQGFYGYTF
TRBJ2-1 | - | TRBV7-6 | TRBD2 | TGTGCCAGCAGCCCCACCCCTCGGGGGGGGGACAATGAGCAGTTCTTC | CASSPTPRGGDNEQFF
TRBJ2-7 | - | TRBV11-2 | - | TGTGCCAGCAGCTCCCGTTTGGGGCCTCTGAACGAGCAGTACTTC | CASSSRLGPLNEQYF
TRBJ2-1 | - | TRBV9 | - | TGTGCCAGCAGTGAGTTTGGTGAGGCCTTGAATGAGCAGTTCTTC | CASSEFGEALNEQFF
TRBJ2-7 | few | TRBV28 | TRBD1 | TGTGCCACCGGGACAGGGTCCTACGAGCAGTACTTC | CATGTGSYEQYF
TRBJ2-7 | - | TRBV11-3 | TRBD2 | TGTGCCAGCAGCGCCCGGGAGGGAGCCTACGAGCAGTACTTC | CASSAREGAYEQYF
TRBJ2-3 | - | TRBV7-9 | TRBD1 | TGTGCCAGCAGTTCAGGACAGGGGGGGGTAGATACGCAGTATTTT | CASSSGQGGVDTQYF
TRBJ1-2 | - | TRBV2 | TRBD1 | TGTGCCAGCAGTGATTTAGGGGGCGCTAACTATGGCTACACCTTC | CASSDLGGANYGYTF
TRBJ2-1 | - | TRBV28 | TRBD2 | TGTGCCAGCGGAACTTGGGCGGGGGACTCCTACAATGAGCAGTTCTTC | CASGTWAGDSYNEQFF
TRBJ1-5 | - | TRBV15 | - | TGTGCCACCAGCAGAGATTTGGACAGCACTAATCAGCCCCAGCATTTT | CATSRDLDSTNQPQHF
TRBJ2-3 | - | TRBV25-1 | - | TGTGCCAGCATTGGGGGACTTAGCACAGATACGCAGTATTTT | CASIGGLSTDTQYF
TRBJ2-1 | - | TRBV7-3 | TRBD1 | TGTGCCAGCAGCCCGGGACAGCTCAATGAGCAGTTCTTC | CASSPGQLNEQFF
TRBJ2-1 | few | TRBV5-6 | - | TGTGCCAGCGCGTCGGGACATTACAATGAGCAGTTCTTC | CASASGHYNEQFF
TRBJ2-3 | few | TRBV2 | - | TGTGCCAGCACAAAGGGGGAAGGGACAGATACGCAGTATTTT | CASTKGEGTDTQYF
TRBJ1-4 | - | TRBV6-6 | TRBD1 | TGTGCCAGCAGTTACTCGATTCAGGGGGGAAAACTGTTTTTT | CASSYSIQGGKLFF
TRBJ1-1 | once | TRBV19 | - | TGTGCCAGTAGTATCGGCCGGAGGTTGACTTTCTTT | CASSIGRRLTFF
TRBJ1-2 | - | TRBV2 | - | TGTGCCAGCAGATATACAGGGAACTATGGCTACACCTTC | CASRYTGNYGYTF
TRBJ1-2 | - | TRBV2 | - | TGTGCCAGCAGTGAAGACAGCTATGGCTACACCTTC | CASSEDSYGYTF
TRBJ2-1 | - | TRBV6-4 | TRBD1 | TGTGCCAGCAGTGACGGTGACAGGGATGAGCAGTTCTTC | CASSDGDRDEQFF
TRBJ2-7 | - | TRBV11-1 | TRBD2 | TGTGCCAGCAGTGTAGCGGGAGGGGCAAGGGAGCAGTACTTC | CASSVAGGAREQYF
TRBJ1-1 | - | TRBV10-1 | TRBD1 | TGCGCCAGCAGACAGGGGGCGAACACTGAAGCTTTCTTT | CASRQGANTEAFF
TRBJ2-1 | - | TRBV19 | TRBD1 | TGTGCCAGTAGTATAGTGACAGGGGGGTACAATGAGCAGTTCTTC | CASSIVTGGYNEQFF